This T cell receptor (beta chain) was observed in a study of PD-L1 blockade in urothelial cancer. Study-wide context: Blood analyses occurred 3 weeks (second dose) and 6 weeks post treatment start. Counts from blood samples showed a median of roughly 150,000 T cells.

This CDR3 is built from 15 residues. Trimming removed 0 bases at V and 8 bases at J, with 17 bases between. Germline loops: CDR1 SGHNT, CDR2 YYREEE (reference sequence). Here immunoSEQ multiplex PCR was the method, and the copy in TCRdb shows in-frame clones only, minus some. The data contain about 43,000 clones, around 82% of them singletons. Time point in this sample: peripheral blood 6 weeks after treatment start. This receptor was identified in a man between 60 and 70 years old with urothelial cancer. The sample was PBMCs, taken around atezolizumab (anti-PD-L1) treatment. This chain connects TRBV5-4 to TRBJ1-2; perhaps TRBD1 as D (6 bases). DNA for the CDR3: TGTGCCAGCAGCTTGGTAAATCAGGGGATGGGAGGCTACACCTTC. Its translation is CASSLVNQGMGGYTF.